What follows are 12 T cell receptor beta chains derived from one specimen sequenced in a study of T cell responses to AZD1222 COVID-19 vaccine. The data were produced by immunoSEQ multiplex PCR, yet TCRdb's version contains in-frame clones alone and is incomplete. Among approximately 160,000 clones, approximately 90% were seen once, and the ten largest hold less than 5.5%. Sequenced here: peripheral blood, sampled on day 0 of AZD1222 vaccination. The receptors derive from an adult in good health.

The chain carries TRBV27 and TRBJ1-4; D may be TRBD1 (6 bases). CDR3 length: 15 residues. The V and J ends lost 2 bases and 6 bases respectively, with 13 bases between them. Germline values: CDR1 MNHEY, CDR2 SMNVEV (reference sequence). This CDR3 reads CASSLRGGRHEKLFF. The DNA for the CDR3 is TGTGCCAGCAGTTTAAGGGGGGGGCGCCATGAAAAACTGTTTTTT.

The table lists this clone with a count of one. V is TRBV6-2 or TRBV6-3 and J is TRBJ1-5; 9 bases are shared with TRBD1. Germline CDR1 MNHEY, CDR2 SVGEGT. V lost 5 bases, J lost 0 bases, and 8 bases stayed unmatched. CDR3 length equals 17 residues. For the CDR3, the DNA is TGTGCCAGCAGTCTATCCGGGACAGGGCATAGCAATCAGCCCCAGCATTTT. This translates into CASSLSGTGHSNQPQHF.

V is TRBV28 and J is TRBJ1-1; D gene unclear. Germline V gives CDR1 MDHEN, CDR2 SYDVKM. The CDR3 length is 13 residues. The V end lost 8 bases, the J end lost 4 bases, and 14 bases lay between the germline ends. This CDR3 reads CASGTTSGTEAFF. Written as DNA, the CDR3 is TGTGCCAGCGGTACTACCTCCGGCACTGAAGCTTTCTTT.

The chain combines TRBV7-2 with TRBJ1-6; D is perhaps TRBD1 (6 bases). Looked up from germline, CDR1 is SGHTA and CDR2 is FQGNSA. The CDR3 length is 14 residues. V lost 5 bases, J lost 7 bases, and 12 bases lay in between. The CDR3 here is CASSLGTSNSPLHF. The DNA for the CDR3 is TGTGCCAGCAGCCTTGGGACATCCAATTCACCCCTCCACTTT.

The rearrangement uses TRBV4-1 and TRBJ1-5; TRBD1 aligns across 7 bases. Per the germline V gene, CDR1 is MGHRA and CDR2 is YSYEKL. The CDR3 is 15 amino acids. V shed 2 bases and J 5 bases; nucleotides not matched to a gene: 6. This chain's CDR3 is CASSQLDRAHQPQHF. DNA of the CDR3: TGCGCCAGCAGCCAACTTGACAGGGCCCATCAGCCCCAGCATTTT.

The chain joins TRBV7-2 to TRBJ1-2; no clear D. Germline V gene lookup returns CDR1 SGHTA and CDR2 FQGNSA. CDR3 length: 15 amino acids. With 2 bases removed from V and 0 bases from J, the gap between germline ends came to 10 bases. The CDR3 sequence: CASSLRRGTNYGYTF. CDR3 bases: TGTGCCAGCAGCTTAAGGCGTGGGACTAACTATGGCTACACCTTC.

This clone has just a few counts. The J gene is TRBJ2-7, the V gene TRBV7-9; D possibly corresponds to TRBD2 (6 bases). CDR1 and CDR2 from the germline V gene are SEHNR and FQNEAQ (reference sequence). V was pared by 5 bases and J by 2 bases, with 16 bases between. The CDR3 length is 15 residues. The CDR3 DNA follows: TGTGCCAGCAGCCTTGGAGGGACGGCAGCCTACGAGCAGTACTTC. Translated, it gives CASSLGGTAAYEQYF.

This clone has more than one count but fewer than ten. The genes are TRBV19 and TRBJ2-1, with 7 bases fitting TRBD1. V trimming: 1 base; J trimming: 3 bases; junction bases outside the gene matches: 3. The CDR3 is 15 residues long. Germline V gene lookup returns CDR1 LNHDA and CDR2 SQIVND (reference sequence). The CDR3 coding sequence is TGTGCCAGTAGTATAGCCCAGGGGGTCTACAATGAGCAGTTCTTC. Residues: CASSIAQGVYNEQFF.

This clone was seen a single time. The chain recombines TRBV14 with TRBJ1-2, with D hard to call. Germline V gene sequence: CDR1 SGHDN, CDR2 FVKESK. CDR3 length equals 15 residues. Trimming took off 0 bases at V and 6 bases at J, with 14 bases between the two ends. The chain's CDR3 is CASSQDLRPGNGYTF. The DNA of the CDR3 is TGTGCCAGCAGCCAAGATCTACGCCCCGGCAATGGCTACACCTTC.

The rearrangement joins TRBV19 to TRBJ2-5, with D maybe TRBD2 (6 bases). Germline values: CDR1 LNHDA, CDR2 SQIVND (reference sequence). The germline V and J ends were trimmed by 6 bases and 2 bases, with 16 bases remaining between them. The CDR3 spans 15 residues. This CDR3 reads CASRIIADGQETQYF. DNA of the CDR3: TGTGCCAGTAGGATCATAGCGGACGGTCAAGAGACCCAGTACTTC.

The table lists this clone with a count of one. The chain uses TRBV21-1 and TRBJ1-3; the table's D call of TRBD1 was not tested on the DNA. TRBV21-1 is a documented pseudogene. The CDR3 is 17 amino acids. The CDR3 coding sequence is TGTGCCAGCAGCTCGCGACAACCCCGACACCTTGGAAACACCATATATTTT. Translating gives CASSSRQPRHLGNTIYF.

This clone was seen only once. This rearrangement joins TRBV5-6 to TRBJ2-7; D perhaps matches TRBD2 (5 bases). Germline V CDR1 and CDR2: SGHDT, YYEEEE. The CDR3 has 14 residues. Between the trimmed V and J ends, which lost 3 bases and 3 bases, there was a span of 13 bases. As DNA, the CDR3 is TGTGCCAGCAGCTACGACTATGAGGGCTACGAGCAGTACTTC. This gives the protein CASSYDYEGYEQYF. The whole variable domain, remainder taken from reference TRBV5-6 and TRBJ2-7, is DAGVTQSPTHLIKTRGQQVTLRCSPKSGHDTVSWYQQALGQGPQFIFQYYEEEERQRGNFPDRFSGHQFPNYSSELNVNALLLGDSALYLCASSYDYEGYEQYFGPGTRLTVT.